The 22 T cell receptor beta chains listed next were all sequenced from one sample in a study of STAT5B mutations in CD4+ large granular lymphocyte leukemia. Clones were read by immunoSEQ multiplex PCR, and TCRdb kept only the in-frame ones, dropping some. The sample yields approximately 4,000 clones, 60% to 85% seen once. Sequencing was performed on PBMCs. These receptors were taken from a man aged 55 to 70 with CD4+ T-cell large granular lymphocyte leukemia.

This sequence joins TRBV27 and TRBJ2-3, with D hard to call. Germline CDR1 and CDR2: MNHEY and SMNVEV (reference sequence). Between the trimmed V and J ends, which lost 1 base and 3 bases, there was a span of 14 bases. The CDR3 contains 16 residues. The CDR3 DNA is TGTGCCAGCAGTTTATTGGCCCCGTTAGCAACAGATACGCAGTATTTT. This gives the protein CASSLLAPLATDTQYF.

This sequence joins TRBV7-9 and TRBJ2-7; D perhaps matches TRBD2 (6 bases). The CDR3 runs 17 residues. Trimming took 4 bases from V and 3 from J, leaving 22 bases between them. Germline values: CDR1 SEHNR, CDR2 FQNEAQ (reference sequence). The DNA for the CDR3 is TGTGCCAGCAGCTCCAGCACGGGGGTCGAGTACTACTACGAGCAGTACTTC. It is translated as CASSSSTGVEYYYEQYF.

V is TRBV29-1 and J is TRBJ2-5; 7 positions agree with TRBD1. J lost 3 bases, V lost 7 bases, and 5 bases had no gene match. The CDR3 covers 12 residues. Germline V gene lookup returns CDR1 SQVTM and CDR2 ANQGSEA. Here the CDR3 DNA reads TGCAGCGCCGGACAGGTGAAAGAGACCCAGTACTTC. Residues: CSAGQVKETQYF. The whole variable domain, remainder taken from reference TRBV29-1 and TRBJ2-5, is SAVISQKPSRDICQRGTSLTIQCQVDSQVTMMFWYRQQPGQSLTLIATANQGSEATYESGFVIDKFPISRPNLTFSTLTVSNMSPEDSSIYLCSAGQVKETQYFGPGTRLLVL.

In the case of this clone: Its ends do not fully match the called genes, so a read error is possible. The chain recombines TRBV19 with TRBJ1-2; tentatively, D is TRBD1 (5 bases). Germline V gene lookup returns CDR1 LNHDA and CDR2 SQIVND (reference sequence). This CDR3 region has 10 residues. In DNA form, the CDR3 reads TGTGCCAGTAAGCGGGACCGACCGTACTTC. Residues: CASKRDRPYF.

The chain combines TRBV29-1 with TRBJ1-1, with D possibly matching TRBD1 (5 bases). This CDR3 has 13 amino acids. CDR1 is SQVTM and CDR2 is ANQGSEA in the germline V gene. For the CDR3, the DNA is TGCGTGGCCCGCGGGGGGGTACGGACTGAAGCTTTCTTT. It is translated as CVARGGVRTEAFF.

This CDR3 is CASSSSGRLGYTF. Written as DNA, the CDR3 is TGTGCCAGCAGCTCAAGCGGACGGCTCGGCTACACCTTC. The chain is built from TRBV7-9 and TRBJ1-2; D unclear. Germline V lookup: CDR1 SEHNR, CDR2 FQNEAQ (reference sequence). This CDR3 region has 13 residues. Trimming took 4 bases from V and 8 from J, leaving 14 bases between them.

The V call is TRBV9, the J call TRBJ1-1; no firm D call. The V gene lost 6 bases and the J gene lost 11 bases, with 14 bases spanning the gap. The CDR3 runs to 11 residues. CDR1 is SGDLS, CDR2 YYNGEE, per germline. In DNA form, the CDR3 reads TGTGCCAGCATAGGATGGGATGGGGCTTTCTTT. It translates to CASIGWDGAFF.

The chain carries TRBV5-5 and TRBJ1-2; D not certain. This CDR3 is 15 amino acids long. Germline values: CDR1 SGHKS, CDR2 YYEKEE (reference sequence). Trimming removed 4 bases from V and 4 bases from J, with 17 bases in between. CDR3 sequence reads: CASSTYNDGGYGYTF. CDR3 coding DNA: TGTGCCAGCAGCACCTACAACGACGGAGGCTATGGCTACACCTTC.

The chain employs TRBV4-2 and TRBJ2-1; TRBD1 might be the D (5 bases). The ends were cut back, 5 bases at V and 9 bases at J, with 23 bases in the middle. This CDR3 comprises 16 residues. Germline CDR1 and CDR2: LGHNA and YNFKEQ. In DNA, the CDR3 is TGTGCCAGCAGCATTCTCCAGGGTGTCCGAACCCCTGAGCAGTTCTTC. Protein sequence: CASSILQGVRTPEQFF.

This clone appeared a few times. The chain is built from TRBV2 and TRBJ2-5, with TRBD1 as a possible D gene (7 bases). CDR3 size: 14 residues. V was pared by 7 bases and J by 4 bases, with 16 bases between. CDR1 SNHLY and CDR2 FYNNEI come from the germline V gene. The DNA of the CDR3 is TGTGCCAGCACTATACACAGGGGAGGAGAGACCCAGTACTTC. Its protein product is CASTIHRGGETQYF.

This sequence joins TRBV10-3 and TRBJ2-7; D uncertain. The germline V and J ends were trimmed by 10 bases and 3 bases, with 10 bases remaining between them. The CDR3 runs 11 residues. Germline V gives CDR1 ENHRY, CDR2 SYGVKD. The CDR3 reads CATLKGYEQYF. In nucleotides, the CDR3 is TGTGCCACCCTGAAAGGCTACGAGCAGTACTTC.

The rearrangement links TRBV19 to TRBJ2-7; the D is unclear. Germline CDR1 is LNHDA and CDR2 is SQIVND (reference sequence). The CDR3 sequence is 15 residues long. The V end was cut by 3 bases, the J end by 3 bases, with 15 bases between. CDR3 sequence reads: CASSILVSRHYEQYF. The CDR3 region has the DNA TGTGCCAGTAGTATTCTCGTATCCAGGCACTACGAGCAGTACTTC.

V and J are TRBV7-6 and TRBJ1-1; D perhaps matches TRBD1 (5 bases). V lost 5 bases and J lost 4, with 11 bases in between. Germline values: CDR1 SGHVS, CDR2 FNYEAQ. The CDR3 has 13 residues. CDR3 sequence reads: CASSPLGGTEAFF. As DNA, the CDR3 is TGTGCCAGCAGCCCTTTGGGGGGCACTGAAGCTTTCTTT.

This clone was detected only once. The chain is built from TRBV10-1 and TRBJ1-1, with D perhaps TRBD1 (5 bases). The germline gives CDR1 WNHNN, CDR2 SYGVQD (reference sequence). This CDR3 has 18 residues. The V end lost 5 bases, the J end lost 3 bases, and 25 bases lay between the germline ends. CDR3: CASSPGGLERTHYTEAFF. Written as DNA, the CDR3 is TGCGCCAGCAGTCCGGGTGGGTTGGAGCGGACACACTACACTGAAGCTTTCTTT.

The V call is TRBV19, the J call TRBJ1-1, with D perhaps TRBD1 (6 bases). The CDR3 spans 15 residues. V was cut by 8 bases and J by 3 bases, with 19 bases left in between. Germline V CDR1 and CDR2: LNHDA, SQIVND (reference sequence). This chain's CDR3 is CASSHLGQIHTEAFF. CDR3 bases: TGTGCCAGTTCGCATCTCGGACAGATTCACACTGAAGCTTTCTTT.

This chain joins TRBV7-6 and TRBJ2-7, with D perhaps matching TRBD1 or TRBD2 (6 bases each). The CDR3 extends over 14 amino acids. Germline loops: CDR1 SGHVS, CDR2 FNYEAQ. V shed 0 bases and J shed 4 bases, with 10 bases lying between them. CDR3 DNA sequence: TGTGCCAGCAGCTTAGCGGGGGGCATGTACGAGCAGTACTTC. Its translation is CASSLAGGMYEQYF.

The chain combines TRBV2 with TRBJ1-4; D gene ambiguous. V was shortened by 4 bases and J by 5 bases, with 11 bases between the two germline ends. From germline, CDR1 is SNHLY and CDR2 FYNNEI. The CDR3 has 14 residues. The CDR3 loop reads CASSGWAWNEKLFF. DNA for the CDR3: TGTGCCAGCAGTGGGTGGGCGTGGAATGAAAAACTGTTTTTT. Variable domain in full (rest from reference TRBV2 and TRBJ1-4): EPEVTQTPSHQVTQMGQEVILRCVPISNHLYFYWYRQILGQKVEFLVSFYNNEISEKSEIFDDQFSVERPDGSNFTLKIRSTKLEDSAMYFCASSGWAWNEKLFFGSGTQLSVL.

V usage is TRBV5-1 and J usage is TRBJ1-2; 9 nucleotides align to TRBD1. CDR1 and CDR2 from the germline V gene are SGHRS and YFSETQ. The CDR3 has 15 amino acids. The trim removed 0 bases at V and 7 bases at J, leaving 7 bases unmatched. Here the CDR3 reads CASSLGLTGGGGYTF. In DNA form, the CDR3 reads TGCGCCAGCAGCTTGGGCCTAACAGGGGGCGGTGGCTACACCTTC.

J is TRBJ2-1 and V is TRBV27; TRBD1 or TRBD2 may be the D gene (5 bases each). CDR1 MNHEY and CDR2 SMNVEV come from the germline V gene (reference sequence). V was clipped by 0 bases and J by 7 bases, with 13 bases between them. The CDR3 runs 15 residues. The CDR3 region is CASSLSPEGINEQFF. CDR3 DNA sequence: TGTGCCAGCAGTTTATCCCCCGAGGGGATAAATGAGCAGTTCTTC.

V usage is TRBV6-1 and J usage is TRBJ2-7; TRBD2 aligns across 10 bases. This CDR3 comprises 15 residues. J lost 1 base, V lost 2 bases, and 2 bases had no gene match. CDR1 is MNHNS and CDR2 is SASEGT in the germline V gene. DNA for the CDR3: TGTGCCAGCAGTGAACTAGCGGGGGCTTCCTACGAGCAGTACTTC. Translation: CASSELAGASYEQYF.

There are a few counts of this clone. The rearrangement links TRBV7-3 to TRBJ2-3; 8 bases map to TRBD2. Per the germline V gene, CDR1 is SGHTA and CDR2 is FQGTGA. The V and J ends lost 4 bases and 6 bases, in that order; junction bases with no gene match: 6. The CDR3 runs to 14 residues. The CDR3 DNA sequence: TGTGCCAGCAGCTCTAGCAGCGGGGGCGATACGCAGTATTTT. Its protein product is CASSSSSGGDTQYF. The full variable domain, with the rest looked up from reference TRBV7-3 and TRBJ2-3, is GAGVSQTPSNKVTEKGKYVELRCDPISGHTALYWYRQSLGQGPEFLIYFQGTGAADDSGLPNDRFFAVRPEGSVSTLKIQRTERGDSAVYLCASSSSSGGDTQYFGPGTRLTVL.

The table lists this clone with a few counts. V usage is TRBV6-5 and J usage is TRBJ1-5; TRBD1 might be the D (6 bases). The CDR3 covers 15 residues. Trimming left V 4 bases short and J 0 bases short, with 10 bases between. Germline loops: CDR1 MNHEY, CDR2 SVGAGI. This CDR3 reads CASSSRTDSNQPQHF. The CDR3, as DNA: TGTGCCAGCAGTTCCCGGACAGATAGCAATCAGCCCCAGCATTTT.